This T cell receptor beta chain stems from a study of blood T cell repertoires in COVID-19. The assay was immunoSEQ multiplex PCR, and TCRdb's table has in-frame clones only and misses some. The sample contains about 170,000 clones, more than 70% of which appear only once. Germline lookup yields CDR1 MDHEN and CDR2 SYDVKM. The CDR3 is 17 amino acids. J was trimmed by 0 bases and V by 6 bases; bases with no gene match: 11. V is TRBV28 and J is TRBJ1-3; 7 nucleotides agree with TRBD1. Material for sequencing was peripheral blood. The sequence came from a man in his fifties or sixties who had recovered from COVID-19. For the CDR3, the DNA is TGTGCCAGCAGGCCCGCAGGGGGTCTGAGCTCTGGAAACACCATATATTTT. Protein product: CASRPAGGLSSGNTIYF.